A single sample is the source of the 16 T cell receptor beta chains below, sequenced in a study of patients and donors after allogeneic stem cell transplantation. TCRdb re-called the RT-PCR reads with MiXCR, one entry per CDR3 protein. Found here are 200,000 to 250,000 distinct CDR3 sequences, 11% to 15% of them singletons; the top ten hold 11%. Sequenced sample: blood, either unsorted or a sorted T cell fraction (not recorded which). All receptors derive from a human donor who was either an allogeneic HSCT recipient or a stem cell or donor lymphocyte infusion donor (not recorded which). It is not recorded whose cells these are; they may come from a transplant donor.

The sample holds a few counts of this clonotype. The CDR3 region has the DNA TGTGCCAGCAGTGAAGATAATAGGGGATGGGAGACCCAGTACTTC. This translates into CASSEDNRGWETQYF. V gene TRBV25-1 combines with J gene TRBJ2-5, with D possibly matching TRBD1 (5 bases). The CDR3 runs 15 residues. V dropped 2 bases and J dropped 5 bases, with 15 bases sitting between them. Germline assignment: CDR1 MGHDK and CDR2 SYGVNS.

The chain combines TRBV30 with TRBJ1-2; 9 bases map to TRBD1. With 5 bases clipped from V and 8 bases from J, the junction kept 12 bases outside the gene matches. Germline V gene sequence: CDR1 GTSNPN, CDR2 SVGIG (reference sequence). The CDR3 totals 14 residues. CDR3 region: CAWETLGQGWGYTF. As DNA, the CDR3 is TGTGCCTGGGAGACTTTAGGACAGGGGTGGGGCTACACCTTC.

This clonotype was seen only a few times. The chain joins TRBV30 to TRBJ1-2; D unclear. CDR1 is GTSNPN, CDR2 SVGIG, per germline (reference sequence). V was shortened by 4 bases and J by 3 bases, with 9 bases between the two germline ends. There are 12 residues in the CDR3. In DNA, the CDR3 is TGTGCCTGGAAGGGTAGTGACTATGGCTACACCTTC. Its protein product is CAWKGSDYGYTF. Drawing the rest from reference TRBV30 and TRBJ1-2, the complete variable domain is SQTIHQWPATLVQPVGSPLSLECTVEGTSNPNLYWYRQAAGRGLQLLFYSVGIGQISSEVPQNLSASRPQDRQFILSSKKLLLSDSGFYLCAWKGSDYGYTFGSGTRLTVV.

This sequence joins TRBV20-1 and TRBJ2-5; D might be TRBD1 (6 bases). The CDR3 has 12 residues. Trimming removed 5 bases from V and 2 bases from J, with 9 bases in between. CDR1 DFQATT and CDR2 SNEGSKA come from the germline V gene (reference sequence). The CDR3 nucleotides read TGCAGTGCTGGGGACATTCAAGAGACCCAGTACTTC. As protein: CSAGDIQETQYF.

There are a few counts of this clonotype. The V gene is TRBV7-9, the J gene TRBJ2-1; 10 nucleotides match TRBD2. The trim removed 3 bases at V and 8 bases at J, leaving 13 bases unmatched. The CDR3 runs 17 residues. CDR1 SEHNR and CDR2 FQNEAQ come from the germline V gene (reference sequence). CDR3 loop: CASSFRTSGFGGDEQFF. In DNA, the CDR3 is TGTGCCAGCAGCTTCAGGACTAGCGGTTTCGGGGGGGATGAGCAGTTCTTC.

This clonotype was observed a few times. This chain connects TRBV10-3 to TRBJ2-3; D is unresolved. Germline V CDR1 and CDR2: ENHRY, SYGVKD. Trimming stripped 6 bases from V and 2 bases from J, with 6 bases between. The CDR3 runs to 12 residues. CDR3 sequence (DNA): TGTGCCATCAGGGCCAACACAGATACGCAGTATTTT. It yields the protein CAIRANTDTQYF.

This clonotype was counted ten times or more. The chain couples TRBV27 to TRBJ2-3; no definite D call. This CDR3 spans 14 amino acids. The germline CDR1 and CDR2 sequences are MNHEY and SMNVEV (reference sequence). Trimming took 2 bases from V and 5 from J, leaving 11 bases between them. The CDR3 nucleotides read TGTGCCAGCAGTTTAATTAGTAAAGGAGATACGCAGTATTTT. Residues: CASSLISKGDTQYF.

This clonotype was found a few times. Here the CDR3 DNA reads TGCAGTGCTAGAGCCTCATACAGGGGTGTCAATCAGCCCCAGCATTTT. It is translated as CSARASYRGVNQPQHF. The J gene is TRBJ1-5, the V gene TRBV20-1; TRBD1 matches at 7 bases. Germline V gene lookup returns CDR1 DFQATT and CDR2 SNEGSKA (reference sequence). J lost 3 bases, V lost 1 base, and 9 bases had no gene match. CDR3 length: 16 amino acids.

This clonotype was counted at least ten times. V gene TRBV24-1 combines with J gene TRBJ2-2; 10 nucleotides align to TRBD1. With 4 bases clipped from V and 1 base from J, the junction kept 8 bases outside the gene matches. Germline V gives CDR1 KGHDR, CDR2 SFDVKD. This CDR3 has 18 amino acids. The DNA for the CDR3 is TGTGCCACCAGTGACAGCGGGACAGGGGTTGTGAACACCGGGGAGCTGTTTTTT. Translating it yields CATSDSGTGVVNTGELFF.

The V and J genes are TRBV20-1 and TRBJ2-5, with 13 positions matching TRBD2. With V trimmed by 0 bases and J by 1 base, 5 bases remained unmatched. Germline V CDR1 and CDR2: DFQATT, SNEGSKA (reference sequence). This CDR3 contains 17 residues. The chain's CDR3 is CSARDPGTSGAQETQYF. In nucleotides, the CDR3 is TGCAGTGCTAGAGACCCCGGGACTAGCGGGGCCCAAGAGACCCAGTACTTC.

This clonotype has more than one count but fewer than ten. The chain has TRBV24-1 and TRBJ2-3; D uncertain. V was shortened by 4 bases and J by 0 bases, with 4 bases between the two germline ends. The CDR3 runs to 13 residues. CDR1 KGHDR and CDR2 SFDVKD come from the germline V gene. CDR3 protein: CATSEGSTDTQYF. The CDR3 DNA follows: TGTGCCACCAGTGAGGGAAGCACAGATACGCAGTATTTT.

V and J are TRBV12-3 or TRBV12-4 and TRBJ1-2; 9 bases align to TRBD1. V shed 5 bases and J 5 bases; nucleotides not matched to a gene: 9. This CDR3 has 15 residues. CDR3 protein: CASSPTGGAIYGYTF. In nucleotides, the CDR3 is TGTGCCAGCAGTCCTACAGGGGGCGCAATATATGGCTACACCTTC.

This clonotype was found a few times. CDR3 residues: CASRVPGGNYGYTF. The CDR3 coding sequence is TGTGCCAGTAGGGTCCCGGGAGGTAACTATGGCTACACCTTC. The chain joins TRBV19 to TRBJ1-2; D is undetermined. In germline, CDR1 is LNHDA, CDR2 SQIVND (reference sequence). CDR3 size: 14 residues. V was cut by 6 bases and J by 1 base, with 12 bases left in between. The full variable domain, in which reference TRBV19 and TRBJ1-2 provide the parts outside the CDR3, is DGGITQSPKYLFRKEGQNVTLSCEQNLNHDAMYWYRQDPGQGLRLIYYSQIVNDFQKGDIAEGYSVSREKKESFPLTVTSAQKNPTAFYLCASRVPGGNYGYTFGSGTRLTVV.

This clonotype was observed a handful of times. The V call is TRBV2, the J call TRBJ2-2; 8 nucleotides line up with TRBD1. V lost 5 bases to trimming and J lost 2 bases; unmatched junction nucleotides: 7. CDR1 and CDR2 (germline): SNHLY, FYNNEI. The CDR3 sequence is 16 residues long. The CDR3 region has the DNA TGTGCCAGCAGTCTCGGAGGGACAGGAAACACCGGGGAGCTGTTTTTT. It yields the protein CASSLGGTGNTGELFF.

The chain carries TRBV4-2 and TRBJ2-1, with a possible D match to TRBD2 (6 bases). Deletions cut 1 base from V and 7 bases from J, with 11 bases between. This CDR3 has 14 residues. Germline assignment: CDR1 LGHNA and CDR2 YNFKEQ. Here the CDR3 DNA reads TGTGCCAGCAGCCAAGTGACTAGTCCGAATGAGCAGTTCTTC. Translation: CASSQVTSPNEQFF.

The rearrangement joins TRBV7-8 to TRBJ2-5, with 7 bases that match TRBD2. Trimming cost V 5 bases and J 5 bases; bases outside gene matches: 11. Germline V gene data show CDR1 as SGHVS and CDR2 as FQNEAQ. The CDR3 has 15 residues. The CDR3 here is CASSQPGVGGETQYF. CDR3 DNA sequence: TGTGCCAGCAGCCAACCGGGAGTGGGAGGGGAGACCCAGTACTTC.